A single sample gave rise to the 25 T cell receptor beta chains below, sequenced in a study of T cells in Graves' hyperthyroidism and ophthalmopathy. Regions amplified from RNA transcripts were the TCR beta CDR3 regions. RT-PCR in the first round (using the HTBI primer set) targeted the TCR CDR3. One entry per CDR3 protein results from TCRdb running MiXCR on the multiplex PCR reads. This sample has 750,000 to 950,000 distinct CDR3 sequences, with 38% found just once. The sequenced sample was blood. The receptors here all came from a man younger than 35 with Graves' hyperthyroidism.

About this clonotype itself: Sequence at one end of the junction differs from germline and may be a read error. This chain connects TRBV10-3 to TRBJ1-5, with D possibly matching TRBD1 (5 bases). Germline lookup yields CDR1 ENHRY and CDR2 SYGVKD. CDR3 size: 15 residues. The CDR3 DNA follows: TGTGCCAGCAGTGAACCCAGGGATAGCAATCAGCCCCAGCATTTT. Residues: CASSEPRDSNQPQHF.

The rearrangement joins TRBV6-1 to TRBJ1-2; 8 bases match TRBD1. CDR3 size: 19 residues. The junction had 14 bases not matched to a gene; V was cut back by 2 bases and J by 0 bases. Germline V CDR1 and CDR2: MNHNS, SASEGT. CDR3 protein: CASSETLLGQGGTNYGYTF. CDR3 sequence (DNA): TGTGCCAGCAGTGAAACCCTCCTTGGACAGGGAGGAACTAACTATGGCTACACCTTC.

This clonotype has just a few counts. The chain's CDR3 is CASSQFVVKETQYF. CDR3 in DNA: TGCGCCAGCAGCCAATTTGTGGTCAAAGAGACCCAGTACTTC. The gene calls are TRBV4-1 and TRBJ2-5; no clear D gene. The germline gives CDR1 MGHRA, CDR2 YSYEKL. The germline V and J ends were trimmed by 2 bases and 3 bases, with 10 bases remaining between them. This CDR3 is built from 14 residues.

The chain's CDR3 is CASSSRDRFTGELFF. DNA of the CDR3: TGTGCCAGCAGTTCCCGGGACAGGTTCACCGGGGAGCTGTTTTTT. The rearrangement uses TRBV11-1 and TRBJ2-2, with 8 bases fitting TRBD1. After removal of 6 bases from V and 4 bases from J, the junction contained 7 bases not matched to a gene. Per germline, CDR1 SGHAT and CDR2 FQDESV (reference sequence). This CDR3 is built from 15 residues.

This rearrangement joins TRBV9 to TRBJ1-1; no firm D call. CDR1 is SGDLS and CDR2 is YYNGEE in the germline V gene. The CDR3 totals 15 residues. V was shortened by 4 bases and J by 1 base, with 14 bases between the two germline ends. The CDR3 coding sequence is TGTGCCAGCAGCCCTATGCCTGGACGGAACACTGAAGCTTTCTTT. Protein product: CASSPMPGRNTEAFF.

This clonotype occurred many times. V usage is TRBV24-1 and J usage is TRBJ2-2, with D perhaps matching TRBD1 or TRBD2 (6 bases each). Germline CDR1 reads KGHDR; CDR2 reads SFDVKD. Trimming left V 9 bases short and J 1 base short, with 14 bases between. The CDR3 totals 15 residues. Written as DNA, the CDR3 is TGTGCCACCGCTAGGGGGGACGGGAACACCGGGGAGCTGTTTTTT. It translates to CATARGDGNTGELFF.

V is TRBV24-1 and J is TRBJ1-4; D ambiguous. The ends were cut back, 3 bases at V and 7 bases at J, with 8 bases in the middle. Germline V gene data show CDR1 as KGHDR and CDR2 as SFDVKD. The CDR3 totals 13 residues. The CDR3 nucleotides read TGTGCCACCAGTGATAGGAACACTGAAAAACTGTTTTTT. Protein: CATSDRNTEKLFF.

Only one count was recorded for this clonotype. The CDR3 protein is CASSSASGGNEQYF. CDR3 in DNA: TGTGCCAGCAGTTCCGCCAGCGGGGGCAACGAGCAGTACTTC. The V gene is TRBV4-2, the J gene TRBJ2-7, with 8 bases lining up with TRBD2. V shed 6 bases and J 5 bases; nucleotides not matched to a gene: 9. The CDR3 has 14 amino acids. Germline CDR1 is LGHNA and CDR2 is YNFKEQ.

The table lists this clonotype with many counts. J is TRBJ2-6 and V is TRBV7-9; D is uncertain. The CDR3 consists of 16 residues. In germline, CDR1 is SEHNR, CDR2 FQNEAQ (reference sequence). Trimming pared 5 bases from V and 1 base from J, leaving 12 bases between. The CDR3 bases are TGTGCCAGCAGCCGTCAACTTCCTTCTGGGGCCAACGTCCTGACTTTC. This translates into CASSRQLPSGANVLTF.

This clonotype appeared a few times. Mismatch with germline at one junction end may stem from a read error. The chain carries TRBV9 and TRBJ2-5; TRBD1 matches 8 bases. Germline V lookup: CDR1 SGDLS, CDR2 YYNGEE. This CDR3 spans 16 amino acids. CDR3 residues: CASSRLPGQGEETQYF. CDR3 bases: TGCGCCAGCAGCCGACTTCCTGGACAGGGCGAAGAGACCCAGTACTTC. Full variable domain (outside the CDR3, taken from reference TRBV9 and TRBJ2-5): DSGVTQTPKHLITATGQRVTLRCSPRSGDLSVYWYQQSLDQGLQFLIQYYNGEERAKGNILERFSAQQFPDLHSELNLSSLELGDSALYFCASSRLPGQGEETQYFGPGTRLLVL.

To note about this clonotype: Sequence at one end of the junction differs from germline and may be a read error. The chain combines TRBV9 with TRBJ2-5; tentatively, D is TRBD1 (6 bases). Germline CDR1 is SGDLS and CDR2 is YYNGEE. CDR3 length: 15 amino acids. The CDR3 DNA follows: TGTGCCAGCAGCGTAGGAAGGGGGTTCCAAGAGACCCGGTACTTC. It yields the protein CASSVGRGFQETRYF.

In its sample, this clonotype was seen a few times. This rearrangement joins TRBV5-6 to TRBJ2-5; TRBD1 matches at 8 bases. The J segment lost 7 bases and the V segment lost 1 base, leaving 15 bases of the junction unmatched. This CDR3 has 17 residues. Per the germline V gene, CDR1 is SGHDT and CDR2 is YYEEEE. The CDR3 protein is CASSLRWSGGAVGTQYF. CDR3 DNA sequence: TGTGCCAGCAGCTTGAGGTGGTCAGGGGGCGCGGTAGGGACCCAGTACTTC.

The rearrangement uses TRBV6-5 and TRBJ1-1; TRBD1 is a possible D gene (6 bases). V gave up 0 bases and J gave up 5 bases, with 13 bases separating them. The length of the CDR3 is 15 residues. Germline CDR1 and CDR2: MNHEY and SVGAGI. For the CDR3, the DNA is TGTGCCAGCAGTTACTCACGGACAGAAGGAACTGAAGCTTTCTTT. Amino acid sequence: CASSYSRTEGTEAFF.

The rearrangement uses TRBV7-8 and TRBJ2-5; D assignment may be TRBD1 or TRBD2 (6 bases each). The V end was cut by 4 bases, the J end by 7 bases, with 16 bases between. CDR1 SGHVS and CDR2 FQNEAQ come from the germline V gene. CDR3 size: 14 residues. CDR3 bases: TGTGCCAGCAGCTGGGGGGCCTCCTTCGGGACCCAGTACTTC. Translating it yields CASSWGASFGTQYF.

As for this clonotype: This may stem from a read error, because a much larger clone lies one nucleotide away. The J gene is TRBJ1-1, the V gene TRBV9; weak D call: TRBD1 (5 bases). CDR1 and CDR2 from the germline V gene are SGDLS and YYNGEE. The CDR3 is 14 residues long. CDR3 loop: CASSFGTLNTVAFF. The CDR3 nucleotides are TGTGCCAGCAGCTTTGGGACGCTGAACACTGTAGCTTTCTTT.

The chain carries TRBV25-1 and TRBJ1-2; D ambiguous. V lost 10 bases to trimming and J lost 0 bases, with 12 bases between them. The germline CDR1 and CDR2 sequences are MGHDK and SYGVNS. The CDR3 is made up of 13 amino acids. The CDR3 DNA follows: TGTGCCATGGCGGACGGGACTAACTATGGCTACACCTTC. Translating gives CAMADGTNYGYTF.

At least ten counts were recorded for this clonotype. The CDR3 is CASSEGQANSPLHF. In DNA, the CDR3 is TGCGCCAGCAGCGAGGGACAGGCTAATTCACCCCTCCACTTT. The chain carries TRBV5-1 and TRBJ1-6; 8 bases map to TRBD1. The CDR3 consists of 14 residues. J was trimmed by 6 bases and V by 4 bases; bases with no gene match: 3. Germline loops: CDR1 SGHRS, CDR2 YFSETQ.

V usage is TRBV6-2 or TRBV6-3 and J usage is TRBJ1-1; D is uncertain. V lost 4 bases and J lost 3, with 15 bases in between. Germline values: CDR1 MNHEY, CDR2 SVGEGT. CDR3 length: 15 amino acids. CDR3 amino acids: CASSSLLTAYTEAFF. The CDR3 nucleotides are TGTGCCAGCAGTTCGCTATTGACTGCTTACACTGAAGCTTTCTTT.

This clonotype was recorded at least ten times. The rearrangement uses TRBV29-1 and TRBJ1-1, with D possibly being TRBD1 (5 bases). Trimming took off 7 bases at V and 5 bases at J, with 8 bases between the two ends. CDR1 is SQVTM, CDR2 ANQGSEA, per germline. The length of the CDR3 is 10 residues. The DNA for the CDR3 is TGCAGCGGCCGGGGGACTGAAGCTTTCTTT. Translating it yields CSGRGTEAFF.

This clonotype showed up just a few times. The V call is TRBV14, the J call TRBJ2-5; TRBD1 matches 9 bases. The V and J ends lost 1 base and 3 bases, in that order; junction bases with no gene match: 15. The CDR3 is 19 amino acids. CDR1 SGHDN and CDR2 FVKESK come from the germline V gene. Written as DNA, the CDR3 is TGTGCCAGCAGCCAAGTTTTCATGGGGGACAGGGAAGGTGAAGAGACCCAGTACTTC. Translated: CASSQVFMGDREGEETQYF.

This clonotype was detected many times. The V call is TRBV15, the J call TRBJ1-2; D is possibly TRBD1 (6 bases). Trimming stripped 0 bases from V and 4 bases from J, with 9 bases between. This CDR3 is 14 amino acids long. Germline V lookup: CDR1 LNHNV, CDR2 YYDKDF (reference sequence). CDR3 sequence reads: CATSRDAGAYGYTF. CDR3 DNA sequence: TGTGCCACCAGCAGAGATGCAGGGGCCTATGGCTACACCTTC.

This sequence joins TRBV14 and TRBJ1-1, with a weak D call TRBD1 (5 bases). CDR1 and CDR2 from the germline V gene are SGHDN and FVKESK. Trimming cost V 2 bases and J 4 bases, with 11 bases left between them. The CDR3 contains 14 residues. The CDR3 DNA reads as TGTGCCAGCAGCCAATCAGGGTCGGGCACTGAAGCTTTCTTT. Its translation: CASSQSGSGTEAFF.

The gene calls are TRBV7-8 and TRBJ2-2; D ambiguous. Trimming cost V 4 bases and J 2 bases, with 8 bases left between them. Germline V gene lookup returns CDR1 SGHVS and CDR2 FQNEAQ. This CDR3 spans 14 amino acids. CDR3 in DNA: TGTGCCAGCAGCTCCAGGCCCAACACCGGGGAGCTGTTTTTT. It is translated as CASSSRPNTGELFF.

A few counts support this clonotype. The rearrangement links TRBV12-3 or TRBV12-4 to TRBJ1-6; D is undetermined. The V end lost 5 bases, the J end lost 10 bases, and 18 bases lay between the germline ends. This CDR3 region has 15 residues. DNA of the CDR3: TGTGCCAGCAGTGAGATGCGGATGTCTCGCTCACCCCTCCACTTT. Translating gives CASSEMRMSRSPLHF.

This clonotype was seen more than once but under ten times. The junction departs from the called germline gene at one end, perhaps through a read error. The chain recombines TRBV10-3 with TRBJ1-6, with 7 bases identical to TRBD1. The CDR3 runs 15 residues. Germline V CDR1 and CDR2: ENHRY, SYGVKD. The CDR3 loop reads CASSPRDRGNSPLHF. The CDR3 DNA follows: TGTGCCAGCAGTCCTCGGGACAGAGGGAATTCACCCCTCCACTTT.